This TCR beta chain was sequenced during a study of identical twins. The CDR3 runs to 14 residues. The V and J ends lost 3 bases and 1 base respectively, with 10 bases between them. This clonotype turned up a few times. Its antigen is still unknown. Template switching supplied a universal primer site; unique molecular identifiers were carried on the cDNA. TCRdb fed the 5' RACE reads into MiXCR, producing one record per CDR3 protein. The sample yields 690,000 or so distinct CDR3 sequences, over 8.5% seen once. General observations from the study: A cross-sectional statistical analysis, not follow-up of the same donors, supported the conclusions. The presence of invariant MAIT and iNKT cells could partly confound analyses of zero-insertion sequences.

The same sample was also used in a study of yellow fever vaccine responses in identical twins.

The sample taken for sequencing was PBMCs. V is TRBV12-3 or TRBV12-4 and J is TRBJ2-7; the D call may be TRBD1 or TRBD2 (5 bases each). This receptor was taken from a woman aged 18-30 years in good health. In DNA form, the CDR3 reads TGTGCCAGCAGTTTTTTGGGGGATTCCTACGAGCAGTACTTC. Translation gives CASSFLGDSYEQYF.